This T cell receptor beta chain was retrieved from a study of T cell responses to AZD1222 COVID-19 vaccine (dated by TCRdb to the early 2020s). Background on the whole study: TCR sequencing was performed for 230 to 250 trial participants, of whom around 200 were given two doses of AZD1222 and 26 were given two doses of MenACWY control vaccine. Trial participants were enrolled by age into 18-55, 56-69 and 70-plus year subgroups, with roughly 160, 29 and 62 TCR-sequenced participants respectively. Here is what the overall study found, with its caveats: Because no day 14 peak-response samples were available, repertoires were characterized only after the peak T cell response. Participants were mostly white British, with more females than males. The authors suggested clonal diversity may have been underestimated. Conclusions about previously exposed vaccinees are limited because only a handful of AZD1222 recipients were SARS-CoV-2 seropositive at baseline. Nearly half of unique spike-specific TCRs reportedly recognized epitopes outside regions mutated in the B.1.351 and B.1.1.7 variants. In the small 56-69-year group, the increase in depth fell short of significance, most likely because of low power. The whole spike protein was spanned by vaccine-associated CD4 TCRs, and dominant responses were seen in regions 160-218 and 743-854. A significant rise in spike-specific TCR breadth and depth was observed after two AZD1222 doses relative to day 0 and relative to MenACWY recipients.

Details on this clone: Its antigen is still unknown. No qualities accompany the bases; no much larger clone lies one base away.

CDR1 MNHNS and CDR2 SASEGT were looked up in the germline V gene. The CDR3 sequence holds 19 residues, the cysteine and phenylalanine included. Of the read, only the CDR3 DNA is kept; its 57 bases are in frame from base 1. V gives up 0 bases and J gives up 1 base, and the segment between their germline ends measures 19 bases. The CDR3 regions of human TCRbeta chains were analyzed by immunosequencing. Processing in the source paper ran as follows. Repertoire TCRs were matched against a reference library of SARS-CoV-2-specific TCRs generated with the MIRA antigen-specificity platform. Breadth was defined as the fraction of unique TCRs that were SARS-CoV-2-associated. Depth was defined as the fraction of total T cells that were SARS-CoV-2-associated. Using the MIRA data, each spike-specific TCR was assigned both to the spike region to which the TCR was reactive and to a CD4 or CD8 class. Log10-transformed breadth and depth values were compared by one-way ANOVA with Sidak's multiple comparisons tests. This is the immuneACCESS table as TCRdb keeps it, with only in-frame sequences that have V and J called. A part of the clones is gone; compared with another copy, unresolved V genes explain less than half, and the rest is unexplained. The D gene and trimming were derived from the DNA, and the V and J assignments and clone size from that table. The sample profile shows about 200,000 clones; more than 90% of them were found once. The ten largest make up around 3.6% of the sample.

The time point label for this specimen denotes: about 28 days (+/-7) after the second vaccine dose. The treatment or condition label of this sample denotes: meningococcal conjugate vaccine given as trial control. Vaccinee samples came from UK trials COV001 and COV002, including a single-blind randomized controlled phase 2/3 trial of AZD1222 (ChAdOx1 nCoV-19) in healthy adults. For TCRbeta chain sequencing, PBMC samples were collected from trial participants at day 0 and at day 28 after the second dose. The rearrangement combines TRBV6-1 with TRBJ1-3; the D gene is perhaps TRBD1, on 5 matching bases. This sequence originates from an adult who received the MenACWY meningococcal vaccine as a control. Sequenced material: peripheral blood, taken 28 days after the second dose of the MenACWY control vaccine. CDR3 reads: CASSEATAPRGMSGNTIYF. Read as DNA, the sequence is TGTGCCAGCAGTGAAGCCACAGCCCCCCGGGGGATGTCTGGAAACACCATATATTTT.